This paragraph reports one T cell receptor (beta chain). The PCR contained 60 Vbeta and 13 Jbeta primers. This table comes from immunoSEQ multiplex PCR, and its TCRdb copy is limited to in-frame clones, with some not included. The repertoire holds about 200,000 clones, with approximately 85% as singletons. This sample was taken from a study of cytomegalovirus exposure and HLA in healthy donors. Per germline, CDR1 LNHDA and CDR2 SQIVND (reference sequence). The CDR3 has 14 residues. Trimming removed 7 bases from V and 4 bases from J, with 14 bases in between. This chain links TRBV19 with TRBJ2-1, with D maybe TRBD1 (6 bases). The receptor was derived from a woman in her 50s in good health and CMV-seronegative. Sequences were obtained from PBMCs. The CDR3 sequence: CASNRQAPYNEQFF. In nucleotides, the CDR3 is TGTGCCAGTAACCGACAGGCTCCATACAATGAGCAGTTCTTC.